The 25 T cell receptor beta chains presented below share a single source sample, sequenced in a study of cytomegalovirus exposure and HLA in healthy donors. A multiplex PCR was run with 60 Vbeta primers and 13 Jbeta primers. This table comes from immunoSEQ multiplex PCR, and its TCRdb copy is limited to in-frame clones, with some not included. In the table there are about 120,000 clones, 65% to 85% of which are singletons. The source material was PBMCs. These receptors all stem from a woman aged 40 to 50 in good health and CMV-seropositive.

The V and J genes are TRBV6-6 and TRBJ1-5; the D is unclear. The CDR3 has 15 amino acids. Trimming stripped 6 bases from V and 0 bases from J, with 12 bases between. The germline CDR1 and CDR2 sequences are MNHNY and SVGAGI (reference sequence). CDR3 loop: CASRSLFISNQPQHF. CDR3 sequence (DNA): TGTGCCAGCAGATCCCTTTTTATTAGCAATCAGCCCCAGCATTTT.

The chain combines TRBV7-2 with TRBJ1-5; D not resolved. The germline CDR1 and CDR2 sequences are SGHTA and FQGNSA. The CDR3 covers 13 residues. V shed 5 bases and J shed 7 bases, with 12 bases lying between them. CDR3 protein: CASSANTEQPQHF. The DNA of the CDR3 is TGTGCCAGCAGCGCAAATACAGAGCAGCCCCAGCATTTT.

This rearrangement joins TRBV11-2 to TRBJ1-2, with a weak D call TRBD1 (5 bases). Germline V gene data show CDR1 as SGHAT and CDR2 as FQNNGV. V was cut by 4 bases and J by 7 bases, with 16 bases left in between. The CDR3 consists of 14 residues. CDR3 nucleotides: TGTGCCAGCAGCTCACTCGCAGGGTGGCGTGGCTACACCTTC. Protein product: CASSSLAGWRGYTF.

The V gene is TRBV7-9, the J gene TRBJ1-5; maybe TRBD1 (5 bases). The germline V and J ends were trimmed by 1 base and 6 bases, with 10 bases remaining between them. The CDR3 is 14 residues long. From germline, CDR1 is SEHNR and CDR2 FQNEAQ (reference sequence). CDR3 sequence: CASSLVTDTQPQHF. Written as DNA, the CDR3 is TGTGCCAGCAGCTTAGTGACAGATACTCAGCCCCAGCATTTT.

This clone came up once. This chain joins TRBV6-1 and TRBJ1-4, with TRBD1 matching over 10 bases. CDR1 is MNHNS, CDR2 SASEGT, per germline. The CDR3 runs 17 residues. J gave up 6 bases and V 2 bases, and 9 bases lay outside the gene matches. The CDR3 loop reads CASSERIWGTGDEKLFF. Here the CDR3 DNA reads TGTGCCAGCAGTGAAAGAATATGGGGGACAGGGGATGAAAAACTGTTTTTT.

Worth noting for this clone: At one of its ends the junction is not consistent with the germline gene, which may arise from a read error. This chain uses TRBV27 with TRBJ1-2; 10 bases are a match to TRBD1. The CDR3 is 13 residues long. CDR1 MNHEY and CDR2 SMNVEV come from the germline V gene (reference sequence). CDR3 coding DNA: TGTGCCAGCAGTGCCGGGACAGGGGTGGGCATCTTCTTC. Translating gives CASSAGTGVGIFF.

The chain combines TRBV19 with TRBJ1-5; no clear D. The CDR3 has 15 amino acids. Deletions cut 0 bases from V and 4 bases from J, with 10 bases between. Germline CDR1 LNHDA, CDR2 SQIVND (reference sequence). CDR3 residues: CASSIDLARNQPQHF. The DNA for the CDR3 is TGTGCCAGTAGTATAGATTTGGCCAGAAATCAGCCCCAGCATTTT.

The genes are TRBV7-3 and TRBJ2-2, with D possibly TRBD2 on 5 matching bases. CDR3 length: 15 residues. V lost 5 bases, J lost 0 bases, and 10 bases lay in between. In germline, CDR1 is SGHTA, CDR2 FQGTGA. DNA of the CDR3: TGTGCCAGCAGCACGGCAGCGGCGAACACCGGGGAGCTGTTTTTT. This encodes CASSTAAANTGELFF.

This chain links TRBV2 with TRBJ2-2; D uncertain. Germline V CDR1 and CDR2: SNHLY, FYNNEI. V lost 9 bases to trimming and J lost 2 bases, with 10 bases between them. The CDR3 is 13 residues long. In DNA, the CDR3 is TGTGCCAGGGCGACTTTAAACACCGGGGAGCTGTTTTTT. Amino acids: CARATLNTGELFF.

This chain uses TRBV5-1 with TRBJ2-1, with 10 bases matching TRBD2. After removal of 3 bases from V and 5 bases from J, the junction contained 8 bases not matched to a gene. The CDR3 is made up of 16 amino acids. Germline lookup yields CDR1 SGHRS and CDR2 YFSETQ. This CDR3 is CASSSQPLAGDNEQFF. CDR3 DNA sequence: TGCGCCAGCAGCTCGCAGCCGCTAGCGGGGGACAATGAGCAGTTCTTC.

V is TRBV19 and J is TRBJ2-3, with D perhaps matching TRBD2 (5 bases). The CDR3 contains 12 residues. CDR1 and CDR2 (germline): LNHDA, SQIVND (reference sequence). Trimming stripped 8 bases from V and 3 bases from J, with 9 bases between. CDR3 sequence (DNA): TGTGCCAGTGGCCGGGGTACAGATACGCAGTATTTT. It translates to CASGRGTDTQYF.

The rearrangement uses TRBV2 and TRBJ2-2; TRBD1 aligns across 10 bases. The CDR3 totals 18 residues. CDR1 and CDR2 from the germline V gene are SNHLY and FYNNEI. Trimming removed 6 bases from V and 1 base from J; junction bases left unmatched: 11. The CDR3 DNA reads as TGTGCCAGCAGGACCGGGACAGGGGACTTTATGAACACCGGGGAGCTGTTTTTT. This codes for CASRTGTGDFMNTGELFF.

The chain has TRBV6-4 and TRBJ2-2; maybe TRBD1 (6 bases). This CDR3 has 15 residues. Germline assignment: CDR1 MRHNA and CDR2 SNTAGT. The germline V and J ends were trimmed by 6 bases and 2 bases, with 13 bases remaining between them. CDR3 bases: TGTGCCAGCAGACAGGGTATTGGTAACACCGGGGAGCTGTTTTTT. Translation: CASRQGIGNTGELFF.

The rearrangement uses TRBV7-9 and TRBJ2-5, with D perhaps TRBD2 (5 bases). CDR1 and CDR2 from the germline V gene are SEHNR and FQNEAQ (reference sequence). V shed 0 bases and J shed 1 base, with 15 bases lying between them. The CDR3 loop spans 17 amino acids. The CDR3 spells CASSLAKAGLSQETQYF. The CDR3 nucleotides are TGTGCCAGCAGCTTAGCGAAGGCGGGCTTGAGCCAAGAGACCCAGTACTTC.

This rearrangement joins TRBV29-1 to TRBJ1-2; 9 nucleotides match TRBD1. V shed 5 bases and J 7 bases; nucleotides not matched to a gene: 5. The CDR3 is made up of 12 amino acids. Germline values: CDR1 SQVTM, CDR2 ANQGSEA. CDR3 amino acids: CSVLSDRGGYTF. The DNA of the CDR3 is TGCAGCGTTTTATCGGACAGGGGTGGCTACACCTTC. Using reference TRBV29-1 and TRBJ1-2 for the parts outside the CDR3, the full variable domain is SAVISQKPSRDICQRGTSLTIQCQVDSQVTMMFWYRQQPGQSLTLIATANQGSEATYESGFVIDKFPISRPNLTFSTLTVSNMSPEDSSIYLCSVLSDRGGYTFGSGTRLTVV.

The chain recombines TRBV5-4 with TRBJ2-7; 10 nucleotides line up with TRBD2. Germline V gene lookup returns CDR1 SGHNT and CDR2 YYREEE (reference sequence). V lost 5 bases to trimming and J lost 2 bases; unmatched junction nucleotides: 10. This CDR3 comprises 16 residues. CDR3 bases: TGTGCCAGCAGTTTAGCGGGACTAGCGACTACCTACGAGCAGTACTTC. It translates to CASSLAGLATTYEQYF.

The chain has TRBV15 and TRBJ1-6, with D unclear. CDR1 and CDR2 from the germline V gene are LNHNV and YYDKDF (reference sequence). V lost 3 bases, J lost 10 bases, and 16 bases lay in between. This CDR3 has 15 residues. The CDR3 region is CATSRSSELKSPLHF. Written as DNA, the CDR3 is TGTGCCACCAGCAGGTCGAGTGAATTGAAGTCACCCCTCCACTTT.

This clone was detected only a few times. DNA for the CDR3: TGTGCCAGCAGTTCCACTTCTAGCGGGACCTCCTACGAGCAGTACTTC. The encoded protein is CASSSTSSGTSYEQYF. The chain joins TRBV6-5 to TRBJ2-7, with 9 bases that match TRBD2. This CDR3 is built from 16 residues. The V and J ends lost 4 bases and 0 bases, in that order; junction bases with no gene match: 7. Germline V CDR1 and CDR2: MNHEY, SVGAGI.

The rearrangement uses TRBV12-5 and TRBJ2-7; D is unresolved. The V gene lost 2 bases and the J gene lost 0 bases, with 8 bases spanning the gap. The germline gives CDR1 LGHNT, CDR2 FRNRAP. This CDR3 is 14 amino acids long. The CDR3 sequence: CASGLSGNSYEQYF. CDR3 in DNA: TGTGCTAGTGGTTTGTCAGGCAACTCCTACGAGCAGTACTTC.

The chain joins TRBV5-4 to TRBJ1-1; 8 nucleotides align to TRBD1. From germline, CDR1 is SGHNT and CDR2 YYREEE (reference sequence). With 3 bases clipped from V and 11 bases from J, the junction kept 9 bases outside the gene matches. The CDR3 length is 13 residues. The CDR3 DNA follows: TGTGCCAGCAGCTCCGGTGAACAGGGGGACGCTTTCTTT. As protein: CASSSGEQGDAFF.

The CDR3 here is CASSHPGSNYGYTF. DNA of the CDR3: TGTGCCAGCAGTCACCCGGGTAGCAACTATGGCTACACCTTC. The rearrangement uses TRBV6-1 and TRBJ1-2; D is unresolved. Germline V gene sequence: CDR1 MNHNS, CDR2 SASEGT. The germline V and J ends were trimmed by 5 bases and 2 bases, with 12 bases remaining between them. The CDR3 is made up of 14 amino acids.

The chain combines TRBV4-3 with TRBJ1-2, with TRBD1 as a possible D gene (6 bases). Looked up from germline, CDR1 is LGHNA and CDR2 is YSLEER. The ends were cut back, 0 bases at V and 2 bases at J, with 10 bases in the middle. The length of the CDR3 is 15 residues. The CDR3 sequence is CASSQDQGPNYGYTF. The CDR3 DNA reads as TGCGCCAGCAGCCAAGATCAGGGGCCCAACTATGGCTACACCTTC.

The chain combines TRBV19 with TRBJ2-1; 9 bases agree with TRBD1. With V trimmed by 4 bases and J by 8 bases, 9 bases remained unmatched. The CDR3 consists of 15 residues. Germline assignment: CDR1 LNHDA and CDR2 SQIVND (reference sequence). The CDR3 coding sequence is TGTGCCAGTAGTAAACCCGGGACAGGGATCGATGAGCAGTTCTTC. Protein sequence: CASSKPGTGIDEQFF. Supplemented by reference TRBV19 and TRBJ2-1, the full variable domain reads DGGITQSPKYLFRKEGQNVTLSCEQNLNHDAMYWYRQDPGQGLRLIYYSQIVNDFQKGDIAEGYSVSREKKESFPLTVTSAQKNPTAFYLCASSKPGTGIDEQFFGPGTRLTVL.

This clone was picked up a small number of times. The chain links TRBV27 to TRBJ2-1; 7 bases line up with TRBD2. Germline V CDR1 and CDR2: MNHEY, SMNVEV (reference sequence). V lost 5 bases and J lost 3; bases outside the gene matches: 10. This CDR3 is built from 16 residues. The CDR3 coding sequence is TGTGCCAGCAGTCCTCCTCTAGCGGCTGTCTACAATGAGCAGTTCTTC. Protein: CASSPPLAAVYNEQFF.

This clone appeared a few times. This chain connects TRBV9 to TRBJ2-1, with 8 bases identical to TRBD1. The CDR3 extends over 15 amino acids. Trimming took 3 bases from V and 4 from J; bases not matched to a gene: 6. Per the germline V gene, CDR1 is SGDLS and CDR2 is YYNGEE. CDR3 sequence: CASSGGQGFYNEQFF. The CDR3 DNA follows: TGTGCCAGCAGCGGTGGACAGGGCTTTTACAATGAGCAGTTCTTC.